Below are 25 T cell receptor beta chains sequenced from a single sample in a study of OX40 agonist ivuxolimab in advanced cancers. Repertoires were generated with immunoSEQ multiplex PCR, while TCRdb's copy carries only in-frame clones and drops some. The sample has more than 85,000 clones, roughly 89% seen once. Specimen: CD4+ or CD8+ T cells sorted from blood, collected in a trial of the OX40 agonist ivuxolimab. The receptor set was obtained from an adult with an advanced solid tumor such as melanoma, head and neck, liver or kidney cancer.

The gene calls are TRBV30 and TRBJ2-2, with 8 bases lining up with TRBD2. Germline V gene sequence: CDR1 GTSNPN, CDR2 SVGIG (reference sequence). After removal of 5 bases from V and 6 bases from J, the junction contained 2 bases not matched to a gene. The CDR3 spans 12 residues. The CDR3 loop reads CAWAGLAGELFF. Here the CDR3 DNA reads TGTGCCTGGGCGGGACTAGCCGGGGAGCTGTTTTTT. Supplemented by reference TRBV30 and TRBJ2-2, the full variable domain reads SQTIHQWPATLVQPVGSPLSLECTVEGTSNPNLYWYRQAAGRGLQLLFYSVGIGQISSEVPQNLSASRPQDRQFILSSKKLLLSDSGFYLCAWAGLAGELFFGEGSRLTVL.

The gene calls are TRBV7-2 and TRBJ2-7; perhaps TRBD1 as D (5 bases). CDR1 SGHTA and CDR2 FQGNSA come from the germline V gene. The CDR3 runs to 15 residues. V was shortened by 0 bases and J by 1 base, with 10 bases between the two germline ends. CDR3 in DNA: TGTGCCAGCAGCTTAGCCGCAGGGTTTTCCTACGAGCAGTACTTC. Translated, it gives CASSLAAGFSYEQYF.

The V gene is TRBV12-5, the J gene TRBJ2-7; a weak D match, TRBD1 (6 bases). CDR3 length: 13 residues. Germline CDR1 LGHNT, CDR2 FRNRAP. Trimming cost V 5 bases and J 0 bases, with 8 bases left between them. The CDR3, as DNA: TGTGCTAGTGGTGCGGACAGCTCCTACGAGCAGTACTTC. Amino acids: CASGADSSYEQYF.

The CDR3 DNA reads as TGTGCCAGCAGCTTAGATGGGGGTGGCGGTGTCGGTTCACCCCTCCACTTT. This encodes CASSLDGGGGVGSPLHF. V is TRBV11-2 and J is TRBJ1-6; maybe TRBD1 (5 bases). This CDR3 is 17 amino acids long. The V gene's germline CDR1 is SGHAT and CDR2 FQNNGV. The V and J ends lost 0 bases and 9 bases respectively, with 18 bases between them.

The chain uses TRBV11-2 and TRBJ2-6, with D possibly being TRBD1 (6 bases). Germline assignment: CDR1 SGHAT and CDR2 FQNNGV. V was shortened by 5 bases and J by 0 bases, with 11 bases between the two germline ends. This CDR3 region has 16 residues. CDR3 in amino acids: CASSRTVRSGANVLTF. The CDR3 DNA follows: TGTGCCAGCAGCAGGACAGTCCGCTCTGGGGCCAACGTCCTGACTTTC.

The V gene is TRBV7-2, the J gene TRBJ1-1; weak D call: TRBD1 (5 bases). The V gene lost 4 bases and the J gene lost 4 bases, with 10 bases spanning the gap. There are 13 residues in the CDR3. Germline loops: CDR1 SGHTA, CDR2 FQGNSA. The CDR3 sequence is CASSWGPSTEAFF. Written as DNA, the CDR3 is TGTGCCAGCAGCTGGGGACCCTCCACTGAAGCTTTCTTT.

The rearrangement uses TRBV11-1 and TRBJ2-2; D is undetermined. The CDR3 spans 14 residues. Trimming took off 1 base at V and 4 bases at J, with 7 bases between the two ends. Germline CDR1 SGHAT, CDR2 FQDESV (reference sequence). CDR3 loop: CASSLVRATGELFF. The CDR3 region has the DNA TGTGCCAGCAGCTTAGTACGAGCCACCGGGGAGCTGTTTTTT.

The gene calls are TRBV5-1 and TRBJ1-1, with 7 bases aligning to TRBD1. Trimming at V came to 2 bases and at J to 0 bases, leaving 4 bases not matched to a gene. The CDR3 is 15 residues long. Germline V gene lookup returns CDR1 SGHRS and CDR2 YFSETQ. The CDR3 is CASSLTGVLNTEAFF. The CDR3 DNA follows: TGCGCCAGCAGCTTAACAGGGGTATTGAACACTGAAGCTTTCTTT.

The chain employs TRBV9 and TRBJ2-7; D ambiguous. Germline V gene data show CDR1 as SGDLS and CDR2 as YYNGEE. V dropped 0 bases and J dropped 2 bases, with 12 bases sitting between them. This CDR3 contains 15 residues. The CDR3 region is CASSVEPQGTYEQYF. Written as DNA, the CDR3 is TGTGCCAGCAGCGTAGAACCCCAAGGGACCTACGAGCAGTACTTC.

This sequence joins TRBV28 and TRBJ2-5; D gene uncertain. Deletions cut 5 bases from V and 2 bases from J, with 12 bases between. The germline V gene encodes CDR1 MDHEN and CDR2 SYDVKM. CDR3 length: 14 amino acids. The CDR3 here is CASSGSGVQETQYF. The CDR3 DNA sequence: TGTGCCAGCAGTGGCAGTGGGGTACAAGAGACCCAGTACTTC. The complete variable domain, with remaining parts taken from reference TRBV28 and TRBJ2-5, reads DVKVTQSSRYLVKRTGEKVFLECVQDMDHENMFWYRQDPGLGLRLIYFSYDVKMKEKGDIPEGYSVSREKKERFSLILESASTNQTSMYLCASSGSGVQETQYFGPGTRLLVL.

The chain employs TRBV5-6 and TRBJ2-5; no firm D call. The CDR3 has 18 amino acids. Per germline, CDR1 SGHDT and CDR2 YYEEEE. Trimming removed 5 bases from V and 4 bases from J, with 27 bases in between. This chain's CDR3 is CASSSLTILSGQRETQYF. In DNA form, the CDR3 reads TGTGCCAGCAGTTCTCTTACCATACTCTCAGGTCAAAGAGAGACCCAGTACTTC.

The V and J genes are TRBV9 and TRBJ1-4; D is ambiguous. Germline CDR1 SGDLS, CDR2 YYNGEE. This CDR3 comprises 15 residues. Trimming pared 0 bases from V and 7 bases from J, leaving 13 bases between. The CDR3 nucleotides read TGTGCCAGCAGCGTAGGTGCGGCAGTCGCTGAAAAACTGTTTTTT. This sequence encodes CASSVGAAVAEKLFF.

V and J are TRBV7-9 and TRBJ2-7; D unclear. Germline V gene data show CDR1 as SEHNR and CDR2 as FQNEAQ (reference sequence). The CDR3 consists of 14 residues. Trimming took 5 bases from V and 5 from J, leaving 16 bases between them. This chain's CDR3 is CASSPEQITNEQYF. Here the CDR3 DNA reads TGTGCCAGCAGCCCAGAGCAGATTACGAACGAGCAGTACTTC.

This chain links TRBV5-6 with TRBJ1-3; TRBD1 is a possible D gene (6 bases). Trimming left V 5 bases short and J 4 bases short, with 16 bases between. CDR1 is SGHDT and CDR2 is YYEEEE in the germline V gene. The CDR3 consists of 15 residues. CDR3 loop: CASSSTGLSGNTIYF. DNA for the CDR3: TGTGCCAGCAGTTCGACAGGATTGTCAGGAAACACCATATATTTT.

The CDR3: CASSLLTGRGGRPQHF. DNA for the CDR3: TGTGCCAGCAGTTTACTGACAGGGAGGGGGGGTAGGCCCCAGCATTTT. The chain links TRBV28 to TRBJ1-5, with 7 bases aligning to TRBD1. J was trimmed by 9 bases and V by 2 bases; bases with no gene match: 13. This CDR3 has 16 amino acids. Germline CDR1 is MDHEN and CDR2 is SYDVKM.

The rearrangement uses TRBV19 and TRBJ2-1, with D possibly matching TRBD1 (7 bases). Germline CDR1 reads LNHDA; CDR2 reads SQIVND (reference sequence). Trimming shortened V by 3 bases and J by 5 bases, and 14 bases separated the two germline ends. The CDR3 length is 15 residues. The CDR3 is CASSIAGRGDNEQFF. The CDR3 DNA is TGTGCCAGTAGTATCGCTGGCAGGGGGGACAATGAGCAGTTCTTC.

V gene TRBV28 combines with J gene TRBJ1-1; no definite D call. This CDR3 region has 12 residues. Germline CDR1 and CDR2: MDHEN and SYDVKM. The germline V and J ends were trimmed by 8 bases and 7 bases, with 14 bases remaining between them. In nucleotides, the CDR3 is TGTGCCAGCGGGAGAAAGGTGGGTGAAGCTTTCTTT. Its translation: CASGRKVGEAFF.

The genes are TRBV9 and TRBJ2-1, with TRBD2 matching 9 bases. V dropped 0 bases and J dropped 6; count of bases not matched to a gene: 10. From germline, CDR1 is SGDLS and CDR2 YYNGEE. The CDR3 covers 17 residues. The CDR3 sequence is CASSVAPSGTKSNEQFF. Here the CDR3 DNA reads TGTGCCAGCAGCGTAGCTCCTAGCGGGACTAAGAGCAATGAGCAGTTCTTC.

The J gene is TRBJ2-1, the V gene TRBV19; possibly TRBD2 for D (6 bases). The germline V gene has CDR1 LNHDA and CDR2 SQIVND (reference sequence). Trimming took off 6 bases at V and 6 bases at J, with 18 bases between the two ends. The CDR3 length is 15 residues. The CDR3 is CASSYGLLWSNEQFF. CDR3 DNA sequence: TGTGCCAGTAGCTATGGACTACTATGGAGCAATGAGCAGTTCTTC.

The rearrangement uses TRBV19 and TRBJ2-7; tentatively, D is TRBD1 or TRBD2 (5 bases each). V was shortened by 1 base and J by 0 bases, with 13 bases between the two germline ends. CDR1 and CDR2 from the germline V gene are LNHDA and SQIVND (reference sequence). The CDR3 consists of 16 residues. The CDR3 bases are TGTGCCAGTAGTATAGTTGGGGACCTGAGCTCCTACGAGCAGTACTTC. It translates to CASSIVGDLSSYEQYF.

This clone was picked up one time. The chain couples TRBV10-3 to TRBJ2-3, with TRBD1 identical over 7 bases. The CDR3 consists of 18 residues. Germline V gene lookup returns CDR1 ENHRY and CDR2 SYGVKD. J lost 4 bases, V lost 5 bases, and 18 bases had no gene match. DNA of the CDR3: TGTGCCATCAGTCCCAATTCACAGGGGACGCTACGCGCAGATACGCAGTATTTT. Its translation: CAISPNSQGTLRADTQYF.

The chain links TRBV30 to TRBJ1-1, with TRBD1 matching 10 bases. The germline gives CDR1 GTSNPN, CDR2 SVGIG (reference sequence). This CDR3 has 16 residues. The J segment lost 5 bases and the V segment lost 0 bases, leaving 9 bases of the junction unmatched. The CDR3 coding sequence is TGTGCCTGGAGTGTATTATATCCGGACAGGGGGACTGAAGCTTTCTTT. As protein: CAWSVLYPDRGTEAFF.

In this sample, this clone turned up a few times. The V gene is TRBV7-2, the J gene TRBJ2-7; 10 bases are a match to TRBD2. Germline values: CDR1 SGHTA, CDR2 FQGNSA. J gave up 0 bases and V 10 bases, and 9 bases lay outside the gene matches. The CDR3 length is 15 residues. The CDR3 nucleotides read TGTGCCACCCGCCCTAGCGGGGGACACTCCTACGAGCAGTACTTC. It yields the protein CATRPSGGHSYEQYF. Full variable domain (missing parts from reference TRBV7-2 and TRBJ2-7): GAGVSQSPSNKVTEKGKDVELRCDPISGHTALYWYRQSLGQGLEFLIYFQGNSAPDKSGLPSDRFSAERTGGSVSTLTIQRTQQEDSAVYLCATRPSGGHSYEQYFGPGTRLTVT.

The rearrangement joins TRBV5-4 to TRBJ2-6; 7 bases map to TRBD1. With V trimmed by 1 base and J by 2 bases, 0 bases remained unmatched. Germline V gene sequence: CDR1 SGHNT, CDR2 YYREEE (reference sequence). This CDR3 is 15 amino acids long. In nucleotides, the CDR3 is TGTGCCAGCAGCTTGACAGGGGCTGGGGCCAACGTCCTGACTTTC. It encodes CASSLTGAGANVLTF.

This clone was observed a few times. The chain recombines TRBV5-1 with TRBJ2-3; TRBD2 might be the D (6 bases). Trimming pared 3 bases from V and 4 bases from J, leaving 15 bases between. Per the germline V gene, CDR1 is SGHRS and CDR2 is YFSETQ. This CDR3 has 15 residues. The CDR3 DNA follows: TGCGCCAGCAGCTCGGACTATTGGAGAGCAGATACGCAGTATTTT. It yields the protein CASSSDYWRADTQYF.